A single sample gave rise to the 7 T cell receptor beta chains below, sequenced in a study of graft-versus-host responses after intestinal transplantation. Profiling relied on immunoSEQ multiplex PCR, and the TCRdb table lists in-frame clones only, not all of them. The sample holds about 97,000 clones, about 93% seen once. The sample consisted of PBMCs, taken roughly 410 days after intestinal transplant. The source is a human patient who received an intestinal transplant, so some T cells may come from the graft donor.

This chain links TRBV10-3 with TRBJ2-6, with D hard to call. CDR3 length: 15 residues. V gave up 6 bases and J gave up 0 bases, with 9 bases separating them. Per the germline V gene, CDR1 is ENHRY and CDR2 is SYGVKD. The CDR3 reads CAISPFDSGANVLTF. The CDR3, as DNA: TGTGCCATCAGCCCGTTCGACTCTGGGGCCAACGTCCTGACTTTC.

The CDR3 DNA follows: TGCAGCCTAAGGGGCCCGTACCAAGAGACCCAGTACTTC. This translates into CSLRGPYQETQYF. The chain couples TRBV29-1 to TRBJ2-5; maybe TRBD1 (5 bases). V was shortened by 8 bases and J by 0 bases, with 13 bases between the two germline ends. Germline V lookup: CDR1 SQVTM, CDR2 ANQGSEA. This CDR3 comprises 13 residues.

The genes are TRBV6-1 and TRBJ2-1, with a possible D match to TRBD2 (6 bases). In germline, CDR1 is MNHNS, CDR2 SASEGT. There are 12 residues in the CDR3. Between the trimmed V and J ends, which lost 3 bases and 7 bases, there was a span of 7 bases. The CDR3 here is CASSEEGNEQFF. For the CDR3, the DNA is TGTGCCAGCAGTGAGGAGGGTAATGAGCAGTTCTTC.

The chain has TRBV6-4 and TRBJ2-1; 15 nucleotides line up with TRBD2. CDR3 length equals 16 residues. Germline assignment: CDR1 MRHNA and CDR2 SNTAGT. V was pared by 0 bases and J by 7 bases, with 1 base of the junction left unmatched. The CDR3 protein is CASSDSGTSGGNEQFF. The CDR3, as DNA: TGTGCCAGCAGTGACTCCGGGACTAGCGGGGGGAATGAGCAGTTCTTC.

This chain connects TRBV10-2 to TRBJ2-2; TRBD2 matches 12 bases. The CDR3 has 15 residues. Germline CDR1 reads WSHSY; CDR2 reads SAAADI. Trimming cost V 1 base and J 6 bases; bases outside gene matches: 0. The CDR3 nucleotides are TGCGCCAGCAGTGAGTGGACTAGCGGGGCCGGGGAGCTGTTTTTT. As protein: CASSEWTSGAGELFF.

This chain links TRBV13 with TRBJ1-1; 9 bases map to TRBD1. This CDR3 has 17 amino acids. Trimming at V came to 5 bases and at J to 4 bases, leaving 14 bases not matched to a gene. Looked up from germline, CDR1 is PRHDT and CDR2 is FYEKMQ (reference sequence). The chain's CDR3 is CASSPTGQGYVGTEAFF. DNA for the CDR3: TGTGCCAGCAGCCCCACGGGACAGGGTTATGTGGGCACTGAAGCTTTCTTT.

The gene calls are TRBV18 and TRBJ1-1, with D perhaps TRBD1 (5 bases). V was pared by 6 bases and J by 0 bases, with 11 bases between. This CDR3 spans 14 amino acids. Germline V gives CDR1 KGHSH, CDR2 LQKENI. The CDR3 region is CASSPGLLNTEAFF. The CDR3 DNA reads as TGTGCCAGCTCCCCGGGACTGCTGAACACTGAAGCTTTCTTT.